A selection of T cell receptor beta chains follows, all from one sample in a study of T cells expressing NK-cell markers. TCRdb processed the 5' RACE reads again and assigns one entry to each CDR3 protein, with no DNA. The sample data list under 600,000 distinct CDR3 sequences. Specimen: blood T cells: a sorted CD56 or NKG2C T cell subset, CD4+ or CD8+ T cells, or bulk PBMC T cells (not recorded which). The receptor set was obtained from a woman between 50 and 59 years old in good health. The CDR3 runs from the conserved cysteine through the conserved F or W.

TRBJ2-1	TRBV3-1	CASSPRVPGGGTDEQFF
TRBJ2-3	TRBV7-9	CASSFGLGSGTADTQYF
TRBJ2-7	TRBV9	CASSASPDIGYEQYF
TRBJ1-6	TRBV6-1	CASSEQGQGAGLTSPLHF
TRBJ2-7	TRBV4-1	CASSQDPSGGLYEQYF
TRBJ2-7	TRBV3-1	CASSQTMSGQQYF
TRBJ2-3	TRBV5-1	CASSGGTAPSTDTQYF
TRBJ2-2	TRBV5-5	CASSQRVTGELFF
TRBJ2-1	TRBV20-1	CSALLTSGGGNEQFF
TRBJ1-2	TRBV6-5	CASRGQRAWGYTF
TRBJ1-5	TRBV20-1	CSARDGSGIQPQHF
TRBJ1-1	TRBV6-6	CASTLHREAFF
TRBJ2-3	TRBV2	CASGRLVMDTQYF
TRBJ2-1	TRBV5-1	CASSLASLSEQFF
TRBJ2-3	TRBV24-1	CATSDPDRGYTDTQYF
TRBJ1-2	TRBV27	CASSFSQGRNYGYTF
TRBJ2-7	TRBV20-1	CSAAKVAGSLYEQYF
TRBJ2-2	TRBV12-3/TRBV12-4	CASKPGLAFIGELFF
TRBJ2-7	TRBV5-6	CASTHTGQGGSYEQYF
TRBJ2-3	TRBV11-2	CASSSRGAGTQYF
TRBJ2-7	TRBV7-2	CASSLVDDLYEQYF
TRBJ1-1	TRBV6-5	CASRGTGVNTEAFF
TRBJ2-5	TRBV12-5	CASGLVVVGLAGEGETQYF
TRBJ1-4	TRBV12-3/TRBV12-4	CASSFRQVESNEKLFF
TRBJ1-1	TRBV7-8	CASTLDTEAFF
TRBJ2-1	TRBV20-1	CSARFVNEQFF
TRBJ2-2	TRBV10-3	CAISESTAPNTGELFF
TRBJ2-7	TRBV3-1	CATSLGTGSYEQYF
TRBJ1-5	TRBV6-5	CASQGAKHQPQHF
TRBJ2-3	TRBV28	CASSRWTATDTQYF
TRBJ1-2	TRBV25-1	CASSEFPNYGYTF
TRBJ1-2	TRBV29-1	CSVDSGGYGYTF
TRBJ2-3	TRBV5-5	CASSDGSADTQYF
TRBJ2-5	TRBV5-1	CASSSTGFQETQYF
TRBJ2-1	TRBV3-1	CASSQVTGGFGYNEQFF
TRBJ2-1	TRBV29-1	CSVEIGTSGSNEQFF
TRBJ2-1	TRBV5-1	CASSFSQGLVYNEQFF
TRBJ2-3	TRBV7-9	CASSLVGGREADTQYF
TRBJ2-7	TRBV25-1	CASSESEREVYEQYF
TRBJ2-1	TRBV4-1	CASRRPGQGSDEQFF
TRBJ1-4	TRBV12-5	CASGLVQGAGEKLFF
TRBJ1-2	TRBV15	CATSRDFSGQGANGYTF
TRBJ1-6	TRBV20-1	CSASPKPNSPLHF
TRBJ2-7	TRBV5-1	CASSILGISGTTPLGQYF
TRBJ2-7	TRBV7-9	CASSLARQKTYEQYF
TRBJ1-5	TRBV3-1	CASSSTNQPQHF
TRBJ2-5	TRBV10-1	CASSDIPSETQYF
TRBJ2-1	TRBV2	CASKGLSYNEQFF
TRBJ2-2	TRBV7-9	CASRSSGIRTGELFF